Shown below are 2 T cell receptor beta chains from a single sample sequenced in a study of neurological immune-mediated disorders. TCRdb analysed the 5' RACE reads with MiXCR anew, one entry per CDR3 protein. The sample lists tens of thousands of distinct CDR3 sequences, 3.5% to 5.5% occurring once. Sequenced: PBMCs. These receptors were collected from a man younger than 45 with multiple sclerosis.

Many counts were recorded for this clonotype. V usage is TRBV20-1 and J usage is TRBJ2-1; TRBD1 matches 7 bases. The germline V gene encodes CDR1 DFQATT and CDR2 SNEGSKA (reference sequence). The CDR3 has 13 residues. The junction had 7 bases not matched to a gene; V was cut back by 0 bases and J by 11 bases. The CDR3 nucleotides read TGCAGTGCTAGAGAAACAGGGGAGAGGAAGCAGTTCTTC. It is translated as CSARETGERKQFF.

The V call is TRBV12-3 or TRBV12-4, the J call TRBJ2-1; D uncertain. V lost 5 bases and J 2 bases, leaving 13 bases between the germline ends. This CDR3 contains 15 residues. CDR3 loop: CASSVAYPAYNEQFF. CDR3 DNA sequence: TGTGCCAGCAGTGTTGCCTACCCCGCCTACAATGAGCAGTTCTTC.